Listed below are T cell receptor beta chains from one sample, sequenced in a study of early T cells in non-severe SARS-CoV-2 infection. TCRdb reanalysed the 5' RACE reads using MiXCR and keeps one entry per CDR3 protein. The table shows under 65,000 distinct CDR3 sequences, with around an eighth occurring only once. Source material: whole blood. These receptors came from an adult who was a healthcare worker with PCR-confirmed SARS-CoV-2 infection or an uninfected control (not recorded which). Both conserved end residues are part of each CDR3. D genes are given only for firm matches. Rows give clone size only sometimes, using once, few, many, or a class for an expanded clone.

v_gene	len	d_gene	abundance	j_gene	CDR3aa	CDR3nt
TRBV10-3	16	TRBD1	-	TRBJ1-2	CAISSGTGVSNYGYTF	TGTGCCATCAGTTCCGGGACAGGCGTTTCTAACTATGGCTACACCTTC
TRBV3-1	13	-	-	TRBJ2-3	CASSAPTTDTQYF	TGTGCCAGCAGCGCCCCGACCACAGATACGCAGTATTTT
TRBV11-3	13	-	-	TRBJ2-1	CASSHTVYNEQFF	TGTGCCAGCAGCCATACAGTCTACAATGAGCAGTTCTTC
TRBV5-1	14	TRBD1	many	TRBJ1-1	CASSPQGADTEAFF	TGCGCCAGCAGCCCACAGGGGGCGGACACTGAAGCTTTCTTT
TRBV15	14	TRBD1	few	TRBJ1-1	CATSIPVQGTEAFF	TGTGCCACCAGCATCCCCGTACAGGGGACTGAAGCTTTCTTT
TRBV18	14	-	many	TRBJ1-1	CASSPLDTNTEAFF	TGTGCCAGCTCACCATTGGACACGAACACTGAAGCTTTCTTT
TRBV12-3/TRBV12-4	16	TRBD1	-	TRBJ1-5	CASSLSGGRSNQPQHF	TGTGCCAGCAGTTTGTCAGGGGGCCGTAGCAATCAGCCCCAGCATTTT
TRBV9	15	-	-	TRBJ1-4	CASSVEDSLNEKLFF	TGTGCCAGCAGCGTAGAGGACAGCCTTAATGAAAAACTGTTTTTT
TRBV7-9	16	-	few	TRBJ1-2	CASSLVDRTQHYGYTF	TGTGCCAGCAGCTTAGTAGACAGGACCCAGCACTATGGCTACACCTTC
TRBV7-2	15	TRBD2	-	TRBJ2-1	CASSQGLAGGNEQFF	TGTGCCAGCAGCCAGGGACTAGCGGGTGGCAATGAGCAGTTCTTC
TRBV7-2	18	TRBD1	-	TRBJ1-3	CASSSFWTGRSSGNTIYF	TGTGCCAGCAGCTCCTTTTGGACAGGGCGTTCCTCTGGAAACACCATATATTTT
TRBV7-2	16	TRBD2	-	TRBJ2-1	CASSLASSGGAYEQFF	TGTGCCAGCAGCTTAGCGTCTAGCGGGGGGGCTTATGAGCAGTTCTTC
TRBV19	14	-	many	TRBJ2-4	CASSIQGAKNIQYF	TGTGCCAGTAGTATTCAGGGTGCCAAAAACATTCAGTACTTC
TRBV29-1	12	-	-	TRBJ1-2	CSVEEQGYGYTF	TGCAGCGTTGAAGAACAAGGCTATGGCTACACCTTC
TRBV20-1	13	TRBD1	few	TRBJ1-5	CSAMGQLDQPQHF	TGCAGTGCAATGGGACAGTTAGATCAGCCCCAGCATTTT
TRBV3-2	14	-	many	TRBJ1-3	CASSTAIGGNTIYF	TGTGCCAGCAGCACGGCCATTGGGGGAAACACCATATATTTT
TRBV5-1	16	TRBD2	few	TRBJ2-3	CASSLTSGGPTDTQYF	TGCGCCAGCAGCTTAACTAGCGGGGGCCCCACAGATACGCAGTATTTT
TRBV11-2	15	TRBD2	many	TRBJ2-5	CASSLGLAGPKTQYF	TGTGCCAGCAGCTTAGGCCTAGCGGGGCCAAAGACCCAGTACTTC
TRBV7-2	14	-	few	TRBJ1-5	CASSLDVSNQPQHF	TGTGCCAGCAGCTTAGACGTGAGCAATCAGCCCCAGCATTTT
TRBV7-8	16	TRBD1	many	TRBJ1-5	CASSPARGLGNQPQHF	TGTGCCAGCAGCCCCGCCAGGGGGCTCGGCAATCAGCCCCAGCATTTT
TRBV6-6	17	-	few	TRBJ2-3	CASSTPFRGPASDTQYF	TGTGCCAGCAGTACCCCTTTCCGGGGACCGGCCTCAGATACGCAGTATTTT
TRBV7-9	14	TRBD1	many	TRBJ1-1	CASSLGQANTEAFF	TGTGCCAGCAGCCTGGGACAGGCGAACACTGAAGCTTTCTTT
TRBV6-2/TRBV6-3	15	-	few	TRBJ2-1	CASSYTAFRGDEQFF	TGTGCCAGCAGTTACACGGCCTTCCGAGGCGATGAGCAGTTCTTC
TRBV6-1	16	-	-	TRBJ2-3	CASSEAAGVPTDTQYF	TGTGCCAGCAGTGAGGCGGCCGGGGTCCCCACAGATACGCAGTATTTT
TRBV5-1	17	TRBD2	-	TRBJ2-3	CASSLETSGGHTDTQYF	TGCGCCAGCAGCTTGGAAACTAGCGGGGGGCACACAGATACGCAGTATTTT
TRBV19	14	-	few	TRBJ2-5	CASRPQTEAETQYF	TGTGCCAGTAGACCGCAGACGGAGGCAGAGACCCAGTACTTC
TRBV6-4	15	-	-	TRBJ2-2	CASSDTPEGTGELFF	TGTGCCAGCAGTGACACCCCGGAGGGGACCGGGGAGCTGTTTTTT
TRBV14	20	-	few	TRBJ1-3	CASSQEVWIEESRSGNTIYF	TGTGCCAGCAGCCAAGAAGTGTGGATTGAGGAGTCCCGCTCTGGAAACACCATATATTTT
TRBV20-1	13	-	-	TRBJ1-6	CSAGGIRASPLHF	TGCAGTGCTGGGGGTATCAGGGCCTCACCCCTCCACTTT
TRBV4-2	16	-	-	TRBJ2-3	CASSQERRGRTDTQYF	TGTGCCAGCAGCCAAGAACGACGGGGGAGGACAGATACGCAGTATTTT
TRBV29-1	14	TRBD1	many	TRBJ2-1	CSAQGDGAYNEQFF	TGCAGCGCCCAGGGGGACGGAGCCTACAATGAGCAGTTCTTC
TRBV4-3	17	TRBD2	few	TRBJ2-1	CASSQDGPREGYNEQFF	TGCGCCAGCAGCCAAGATGGCCCTAGGGAGGGCTACAATGAGCAGTTCTTC
TRBV3-1	11	-	many	TRBJ2-7	CASSLYGEQYF	TGTGCCAGCAGCCTCTATGGCGAGCAGTACTTC
TRBV14	14	TRBD2	-	TRBJ2-1	CASSPGLASREQFF	TGTGCCAGCAGCCCGGGACTAGCCTCCCGTGAGCAGTTCTTC
TRBV20-1	13	TRBD1	many	TRBJ2-2	CSASKGASGELFF	TGCAGTGCTAGTAAGGGGGCGTCCGGGGAGCTGTTTTTT
TRBV7-6	16	-	-	TRBJ2-5	CASSLVAPEDQETQYF	TGTGCCAGCAGCTTAGTTGCGCCGGAAGATCAAGAGACCCAGTACTTC
TRBV9	14	TRBD1	few	TRBJ1-6	CASRATGDNSPLHF	TGTGCCAGCAGGGCGACAGGGGATAATTCACCCCTCCACTTT
TRBV6-2/TRBV6-3	13	-	few	TRBJ1-5	CASSPTSEQPQHF	TGTGCCAGCAGTCCGACATCCGAACAGCCCCAGCATTTT
TRBV12-3/TRBV12-4	15	-	few	TRBJ2-5	CASSSPRTGPWTQYF	TGTGCCAGCAGTTCCCCAAGGACTGGACCTTGGACCCAGTACTTC